This T cell receptor beta chain was documented in a study of cytomegalovirus exposure and HLA in healthy donors. The PCR had 60 Vbeta and 13 Jbeta primers. TCRdb's copy holds only in-frame clones and misses some; the assay was immunoSEQ multiplex PCR. The data contain 200,000 or so clones, approximately 80% of them singletons. While unrecorded immune exposures were likely, the donors were nominally healthy when sampled. What was sequenced was PBMCs. The sequence derives from a woman between 50 and 59 years old in good health and CMV-seropositive.

Here the CDR3 DNA reads TGTGCCAGCAGTTCGGACAGGGTAACAGGAAACACCATATATTTT. The encoded protein is CASSSDRVTGNTIYF. The chain joins TRBV6-5 to TRBJ1-3, with 8 bases identical to TRBD1. The germline V gene has CDR1 MNHEY and CDR2 SVGAGI. This CDR3 spans 15 amino acids. V was pared by 4 bases and J by 4 bases, with 6 bases of the junction left unmatched.